This TCR beta chain was recovered during a study of blood T cell repertoires in COVID-19 (dated by TCRdb to 2020 to 2022). Broadly, across the study: Collaborator samples came from the United States, Italy and Spain and covered acute and convalescent phases of COVID-19. The prospective study material was composed of cDNA or gDNA derived from T cells, B-cell-depleted T cells, or PBMCs. Subjects who had been exposed to COVID-19, were actively infected with it, or had recovered from it provided the deeply sampled blood TCRbeta repertoires that made up the dataset. The repertoires were released in a freely available public database intended as a resource for research on the immune response to SARS-CoV-2. The samples were drawn from two sources: the first 160 participants of the ongoing ImmuneRACE study, and over 950 subjects contributed by 6 global collaborators. A de-identified subject ID, COVID-19 status, age in years and sex were almost always included in the sample metadata. Where available, HLA class I and class II types were taken from metadata supplied by the sample provider and were not determined by assay-based typing. On the study overall, not on this receptor specifically: How much clinical and demographic metadata was included differed by source and by participant, and the metadata was provided uncurated.

TCRbeta CDR3 regions were amplified from genomic DNA using the immunoSEQ Assay, a bias-controlled multiplex PCR. The authors processed their data as follows. The number of nucleated cells in each sample was estimated by amplification of reference gene primers within the assay. Sequence reads were collapsed and filtered to measure the absolute abundance of every unique TCRbeta CDR3 rearrangement. For each sample, productive Simpson clonality was calculated as the square root of Simpson's diversity index across productive rearrangements. As stored in TCRdb, this immuneACCESS dataset retains in-frame rearrangements with V and J assigned. A fraction of the clones does not appear; measured against another copy, unresolved V genes explain less than half of the discrepancy, and the remainder lacks a known reason. V, J and clone size derive from that table, while D and trimming were established from the DNA sequence. This sample lists around 170,000 clones; approximately 85% were detected once. The ten top clones hold 8% to 10% of the sample.

Here V drops 1 base and J drops 9 bases, and the junction holds 6 bases not matched to any gene. The CDR1 and CDR2 encoded by the germline V gene are MGHRA and YSYEKL. The CDR3 spans 14 residues, from the cysteine through the phenylalanine. Of all the DNA, just the CDR3 is kept, 42 bases in frame from base 1. Concerning this clone: Its target antigen remains unknown. Qualities for individual bases were not recorded, and no much larger clone is one base off.

In the prospective study, participants were roughly 18 to 95 years old, resided in fewer than 25 geographic areas of the United States, and were enrolled through a virtual design. To assign participants to cohorts, the prospective study relied on clinical history that participants themselves reported in a screening survey and a study questionnaire. For ImmuneRACE Cohort 3, a participant was defined as recovered based on two consecutive negative NP/OP PCR tests, clearance by a healthcare professional, or resolution of symptoms. Each participant in the prospective study had whole blood, serum and a nasopharyngeal or oropharyngeal swab collected by mobile phlebotomists. Prospective study participants could optionally give additional blood draws and questionnaires over a roughly 2-month period. Blood samples from the prospective study were shipped frozen or at room temperature prior to DNA extraction.

The chain uses TRBV4-1 and TRBJ2-7; a stretch of 10 junction bases matches TRBD2. This TCR was sampled from a woman aged 25 to 45 who had recovered from COVID-19. Material: PBMCs or T cells enriched from blood (not recorded which). CDR3 sequence: CASSQATTSGPQYF. The DNA is as follows: TGCGCCAGCAGCCAAGCTACGACTAGCGGGCCGCAGTACTTC.